This T cell receptor beta chain was sequenced in a study of blood T cell repertoires in COVID-19. Study-wide context: Both acute and convalescent COVID-19 samples were obtained from the United States, Italy and Spain. Sources were T cells, B-cell-depleted T cells, or PBMCs; the material itself was cDNA or gDNA.

The CDR3 covers 14 residues. V was pared by 4 bases and J by 6 bases, with 5 bases of the junction left unmatched. CDR1 is SGHNT, CDR2 YENEEA, per germline. This clone was seen a few times. Authors' methods: Amplification of reference gene primers was used by the study to estimate nucleated cell counts. Measured with immunoSEQ multiplex PCR; TCRdb has only the in-frame clones, and not every one. D and trimming come from the DNA, and the V and J calls and clone size come from that table. Here the sample spans 170,000 or so clones, around nine tenths being singletons. This sequence was found in a man between 40 and 49 years old with active or convalescent COVID-19. The sequenced sample was peripheral blood. The rearrangement uses TRBV11-3 and TRBJ2-1; 8 bases agree with TRBD1. DNA for the CDR3: TGTGCCAGCAGCTCTCACAGGGGGAGCAATGAGCAGTTCTTC. Translating gives CASSSHRGSNEQFF.